This T cell receptor beta chain was recovered during a study of STAT3 mutations in large granular lymphocyte leukemia. About the study: More than half of T-LGLL patients received immunosuppressive therapy.

Study-wide points: Some patients had persisting codominant clonotypes that could mask small clones. Every T-cell large granular lymphocyte leukemia patient had at least one immunodominant TCR beta clonotype. Suggested: STAT3 mutation was not the ancestral event for these clonal expansions.

This CDR3 contains 17 residues. The V and J ends lost 2 bases and 5 bases, in that order; junction bases with no gene match: 9. Germline V gene lookup returns CDR1 MGHDK and CDR2 SYGVNS. About this clone: What it recognizes is unknown.

Sequenced by immunoSEQ multiplex PCR; TCRdb stores in-frame clones only, minus some. The sample includes 35,000 to 50,000 clones, 81% of them seen just once. The sequenced material came from PBMCs. The sequence was collected from a human donor with T large granular lymphocyte leukemia. Some clones in this sample may be carry-over from other donors' samples. The chain has TRBV25-1 and TRBJ2-1; TRBD1 matches at 10 bases. In DNA, the CDR3 is TGTGCCAGCAGTGAAAGTTGGTGGGGACAGGGGCACAATGAGCAGTTCTTC. This encodes CASSESWWGQGHNEQFF.